A selection of T cell receptor beta chains follows, all from one sample in a study of CD8 T cells in ankylosing spondylitis. TCRdb reprocessed the 5' RACE reads with MiXCR, giving one entry per CDR3 protein. In the table there are 300,000 to 400,000 distinct CDR3 sequences, over 12% of which are singletons. The sequencing input was blood, either unsorted or a sorted T cell fraction (not recorded which). All receptors come from a male donor with ankylosing spondylitis or in good health (not recorded which). CDR3s include the opening cysteine and the closing phenylalanine or tryptophan. Each record gives: D gene, V gene, J gene, clone size, CDR3 protein, CDR3 DNA. The D gene is left open where the match is weak. Some rows mark clone size as missing; the rest say once, few, many or name a class of expanded clone.

TRBD1	TRBV3-1	TRBJ2-7	few	CASRSPGQGSEQYF	TGTGCCAGCAGATCACCGGGACAGGGGAGCGAGCAGTACTTC
NA	TRBV6-1	TRBJ1-1	NA	CASRTSMNTEAFF	TGTGCCAGCAGGACGAGTATGAACACTGAAGCTTTCTTT
TRBD1	TRBV4-2	TRBJ2-7	few	CASSHNRGTGGDEQYF	TGTGCCAGCAGCCACAATAGGGGGACAGGGGGCGACGAGCAGTACTTC
TRBD2	TRBV20-1	TRBJ2-7	once	CSAKGLEASEQYF	TGCAGTGCTAAAGGACTAGAAGCCTCCGAGCAGTACTTC
TRBD2	TRBV5-1	TRBJ2-1	many	CASSPGLAGYNEQFF	TGCGCCAGCAGCCCGGGACTAGCGGGGTACAATGAGCAGTTCTTC
NA	TRBV3-1	TRBJ1-3	few	CASSQGTGRSGNTIYF	TGTGCCAGCAGCCAAGGGACTGGAAGATCTGGAAACACCATATATTTT
NA	TRBV5-1	TRBJ1-1	many	CASTQWASAANTEAFF	TGCGCCAGCACCCAGTGGGCAAGTGCGGCGAACACTGAAGCTTTCTTT
TRBD1	TRBV6-1	TRBJ2-2	few	CASRSQGAPGGELFF	TGTGCCAGCAGGTCACAGGGGGCCCCTGGCGGGGAGCTGTTTTTT
NA	TRBV12-3/TRBV12-4	TRBJ1-1	many	CASSSRNMNTEAFF	TGTGCCAGCAGCTCCCGTAATATGAACACTGAAGCTTTCTTT
TRBD2	TRBV7-2	TRBJ2-4	NA	CASSLQRGAGDIQYF	TGTGCCAGCAGCTTACAGCGGGGGGCCGGCGACATTCAGTACTTC
NA	TRBV3-1	TRBJ1-1	many	CASSQGTGTANTEAFF	TGTGCCAGCAGCCAAGGCACCGGGACGGCGAACACTGAAGCTTTCTTT
NA	TRBV12-3/TRBV12-4	TRBJ2-7	NA	CASSFRDRPYEQYF	TGTGCCAGCAGTTTTCGGGACCGGCCCTACGAGCAGTACTTC
NA	TRBV19	TRBJ2-7	NA	CASSARQGINEQYF	TGTGCCAGTAGCGCCCGGCAGGGGATCAACGAGCAGTACTTC
TRBD1	TRBV7-7	TRBJ2-7	NA	CASSSPLDRETLHEQYF	TGTGCCAGCAGCTCACCCCTGGACAGGGAAACTCTACACGAGCAGTACTTC
TRBD2	TRBV7-2	TRBJ2-7	NA	CASSLGGTSVFYEQYF	TGTGCCAGCAGCTTAGGGGGGACTAGCGTTTTCTACGAGCAGTACTTC